Listed here is a single T cell receptor beta chain. V was pared by 0 bases and J by 4 bases, with 2 bases of the junction left unmatched. This CDR3 contains 15 residues. CDR1 SGHKS and CDR2 YYEKEE come from the germline V gene (reference sequence). This entry comes from a study of blood T cell repertoires in COVID-19. Looking at the study overall: Acute and convalescent COVID-19 specimens originated in the United States, Italy and Spain. PBMCs, B-cell-depleted T cells, or T cells were the source of the cDNA or gDNA that made up the material.

Produced via immunoSEQ multiplex PCR; TCRdb's table is partial and in-frame only. This table holds some 220,000 clones, around 81% found once. The chain couples TRBV5-5 to TRBJ2-7; 12 nucleotides match TRBD2. The receptor was derived from a woman aged 25 to 39 who had recovered from COVID-19. Source material: peripheral blood. The CDR3 region has the DNA TGTGCCAGCAGCTTGGGACTAGCGGGAGAGTACGAGCAGTACTTC. Protein product: CASSLGLAGEYEQYF.